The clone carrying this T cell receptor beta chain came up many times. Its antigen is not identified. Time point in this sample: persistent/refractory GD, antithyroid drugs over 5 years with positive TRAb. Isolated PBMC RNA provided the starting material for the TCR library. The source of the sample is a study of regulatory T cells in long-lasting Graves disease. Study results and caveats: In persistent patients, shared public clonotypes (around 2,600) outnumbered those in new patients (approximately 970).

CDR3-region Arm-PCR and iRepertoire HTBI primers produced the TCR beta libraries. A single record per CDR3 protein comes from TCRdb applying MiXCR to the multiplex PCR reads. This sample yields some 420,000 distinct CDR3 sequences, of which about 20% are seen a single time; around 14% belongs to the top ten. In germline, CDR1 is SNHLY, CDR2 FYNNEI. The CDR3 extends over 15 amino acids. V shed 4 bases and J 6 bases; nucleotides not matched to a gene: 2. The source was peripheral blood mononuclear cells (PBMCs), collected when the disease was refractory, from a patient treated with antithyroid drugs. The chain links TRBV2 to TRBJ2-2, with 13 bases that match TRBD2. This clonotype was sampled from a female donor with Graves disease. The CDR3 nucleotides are TGTGCCAGCAGTGGGGGACTAGCGGGGCCCGGGGAGCTGTTTTTT. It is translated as CASSGGLAGPGELFF. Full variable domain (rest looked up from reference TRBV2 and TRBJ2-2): EPEVTQTPSHQVTQMGQEVILRCVPISNHLYFYWYRQILGQKVEFLVSFYNNEISEKSEIFDDQFSVERPDGSNFTLKIRSTKLEDSAMYFCASSGGLAGPGELFFGEGSRLTVL.